One sample yielded the 7 T cell receptor beta chains listed below, sequenced in a study of early T cells in non-severe SARS-CoV-2 infection (dated by TCRdb to the early 2020s). To prepare the library, 5' RACE was applied. Sequenced using a NextSeq 500. The raw public data were reprocessed by TCRdb itself: fastp quality trimming at Q25, MiXCR clonotype calling, in-frame beta chains only. Rows are unified per CDR3 protein, each entry keeping the most common DNA and genes. The sample records roughly 64,000 distinct CDR3 sequences, approximately 10% of which are singletons. Together, the top ten hold less than 3% of the sample. The sequencing here drew on whole blood, taken at baseline. The receptors come from an adult who was a healthcare worker with PCR-confirmed SARS-CoV-2 infection or an uninfected control (not recorded which).

This clonotype was counted a few times. The V and J genes are TRBV3-1 and TRBJ2-5, with 7 bases aligning to TRBD2. The germline V gene has CDR1 LGHDT and CDR2 YNNKEL (reference sequence). Unmatched junction bases numbered 5, after V lost 1 base and J lost 0 bases. The CDR3 runs 16 residues. This CDR3 reads CASSQVTSLYQETQYF. In DNA form, the CDR3 reads TGTGCCAGCAGCCAAGTGACTAGCCTGTACCAAGAGACCCAGTACTTC.

This clonotype has only a few counts. The gene calls are TRBV7-6 and TRBJ1-4; 8 bases map to TRBD1. This CDR3 has 14 residues. Unmatched junction bases numbered 3, after V lost 1 base and J lost 8 bases. Germline CDR1 SGHVS, CDR2 FNYEAQ. The CDR3 DNA sequence: TGTGCCAGCAGCTTAGGACAGGGGCGGGAAAAACTGTTTTTT. Translation gives CASSLGQGREKLFF.

This rearrangement joins TRBV19 to TRBJ2-2; TRBD1 is a possible D gene (6 bases). Looked up from germline, CDR1 is LNHDA and CDR2 is SQIVND (reference sequence). This CDR3 is built from 13 residues. The V end was cut by 4 bases, the J end by 7 bases, with 10 bases between. The CDR3 loop is CASSTQGIGELFF. Here the CDR3 DNA reads TGTGCCAGTAGTACACAGGGCATCGGGGAGCTGTTTTTT.

The chain couples TRBV7-9 to TRBJ2-7; no reliable D call. Trimming took off 7 bases at V and 6 bases at J, with 13 bases between the two ends. The CDR3 is 12 amino acids. Per germline, CDR1 SEHNR and CDR2 FQNEAQ (reference sequence). The CDR3 spells CASTTNAREQYF. For the CDR3, the DNA is TGTGCCAGCACCACAAACGCTCGCGAGCAGTACTTC. Together with reference TRBV7-9 and TRBJ2-7, the CDR3 gives the full variable domain: DTGVSQNPRHKITKRGQNVTFRCDPISEHNRLYWYRQTLGQGPEFLTYFQNEAQLEKSRLLSDRFSAERPKGSFSTLEIQRTEQGDSAMYLCASTTNAREQYFGPGTRLTVT.

The chain is built from TRBV30 and TRBJ2-7; D may be TRBD2 (5 bases). Germline CDR1 GTSNPN, CDR2 SVGIG (reference sequence). The CDR3 contains 13 residues. The ends were cut back, 8 bases at V and 7 bases at J, with 21 bases in the middle. The CDR3 sequence: CAHNSQRWKEQYF. CDR3 nucleotides: TGTGCCCACAATTCCCAGCGGTGGAAAGAGCAGTACTTC. Variable domain in full (rest from reference TRBV30 and TRBJ2-7): SQTIHQWPATLVQPVGSPLSLECTVEGTSNPNLYWYRQAAGRGLQLLFYSVGIGQISSEVPQNLSASRPQDRQFILSSKKLLLSDSGFYLCAHNSQRWKEQYFGPGTRLTVT.

V is TRBV5-6 and J is TRBJ2-2, with D possibly matching TRBD1 (6 bases). Deletions cut 0 bases from V and 4 bases from J, with 13 bases between. This CDR3 has 16 residues. The germline V gene encodes CDR1 SGHDT and CDR2 YYEEEE. The CDR3 DNA follows: TGTGCCAGCAGCTTGGATCCAGGGGTGGTCACCGGGGAGCTGTTTTTT. Amino acid sequence: CASSLDPGVVTGELFF.

This clonotype was detected many times. This chain links TRBV5-1 with TRBJ1-2, with unresolved D. Germline loops: CDR1 SGHRS, CDR2 YFSETQ. This CDR3 has 14 amino acids. Deletions cut 0 bases from V and 4 bases from J, with 10 bases between. The DNA for the CDR3 is TGCGCCAGCAGCTTGGGGGATACGGGCTATGGCTACACCTTC. Translation: CASSLGDTGYGYTF.